The clone carrying this T cell receptor beta chain was seen only once. This sample is part of a study of blood T cell repertoires in COVID-19. Study background: Italy, Spain and the United States were the sources of the convalescent and acute COVID-19 samples. T cells, B-cell-depleted T cells, or PBMCs provided the cDNA or gDNA that served as material.

In the study's own analysis: Amplifying reference gene primers gave estimates of nucleated cell counts. Produced via immunoSEQ multiplex PCR; TCRdb's table is partial and in-frame only. Clone size and the V and J calls come from that table; the DNA yielded D and trimming. The sample lists approximately 130,000 clones; 85% to 90% were seen once. Per germline, CDR1 MDHEN and CDR2 SYDVKM. CDR3 size: 14 residues. Trimming took off 3 bases at V and 6 bases at J, with 12 bases between the two ends. This clonotype originated in a man aged 70-80 years with active or convalescent COVID-19. The rearrangement links TRBV28 to TRBJ2-1, with D perhaps matching TRBD2 (6 bases). Sequencing used peripheral blood. The CDR3, as DNA: TGTGCCAGCAGTTTTGGGGGGTACGGCAATGAGCAGTTCTTC. The encoded protein is CASSFGGYGNEQFF.